The rows below give T cell receptor beta chains drawn from one sample of a study of blood T cell repertoires in COVID-19. Some clones are missing from TCRdb's copy, which holds only in-frame ones; the method was immunoSEQ multiplex PCR. The table includes about 350,000 clones, 86% detected once. Material for sequencing was peripheral blood. These TCRs come from a woman aged 60-75 years with COVID-19, enrolled during active disease. CDR3s include the opening cysteine and the closing phenylalanine or tryptophan. Fields, in order: V gene, D gene, J gene, clone size, CDR3 protein, CDR3 DNA. A D gene is named only where the DNA matches it firmly. Clone size appears in some rows only: once, few, many, or a class for an expanded clone.

TRBV9	NA	TRBJ1-2	NA	CASSLPHRVVDYGYTF	TGTGCCAGCAGCCTACCCCACAGGGTGGTCGACTATGGCTACACCTTC
TRBV11-2	TRBD2	TRBJ2-7	few	CASSTGLAGYEQYF	TGTGCCAGCAGCACCGGACTAGCGGGCTACGAGCAGTACTTC
TRBV5-4	TRBD2	TRBJ2-3	NA	CASGRLAEAFSGTQYF	TGTGCCAGCGGACGACTAGCAGAGGCATTTAGCGGTACGCAGTATTTT
TRBV5-1	NA	TRBJ1-2	few	CASSLAGADYGYTF	TGCGCCAGCAGCTTGGCAGGGGCGGACTATGGCTACACCTTC
TRBV5-6	NA	TRBJ2-1	once	CASSSPNNEQFF	TGTGCCAGCAGCTCTCCTAACAATGAGCAGTTCTTC
TRBV19	TRBD1	TRBJ1-4	NA	CASGDRVNEKLFF	TGTGCCAGTGGAGACAGGGTGAATGAAAAACTGTTTTTT
TRBV19	NA	TRBJ2-7	few	CASSIDLTAPYEQYF	TGTGCCAGTAGTATAGATCTGACAGCGCCCTACGAGCAGTACTTC
TRBV6-5	TRBD2	TRBJ2-5	NA	CASSYEAGDTQETQYF	TGTGCCAGCAGTTACGAAGCGGGGGACACCCAAGAGACCCAGTACTTC
TRBV27	TRBD2	TRBJ2-2	NA	CASSLIPGLAKGELFF	TGTGCCAGCAGTTTGATACCGGGACTAGCAAAAGGGGAGCTGTTTTTT
TRBV6-5	TRBD1	TRBJ2-3	NA	CASKQGYTDTQYF	TGTGCCAGCAAACAGGGGTACACAGATACGCAGTATTTT
TRBV18	NA	TRBJ2-1	NA	CASSPVARQEYNEQFF	TGTGCCAGCTCACCGGTTGCGAGACAGGAGTACAATGAGCAGTTCTTC
TRBV2	NA	TRBJ2-7	NA	CASSDRTNYEQYF	TGTGCCAGCAGTGATAGGACTAATTACGAGCAGTACTTC
TRBV28	TRBD1	TRBJ1-1	NA	CASSSGQATEAFF	TGTGCCAGCAGTTCGGGACAGGCCACTGAAGCTTTCTTT
TRBV27	TRBD1	TRBJ2-3	NA	CASSVSPSGQGIDTQYF	TGTGCCAGCAGCGTGTCCCCGTCGGGACAGGGGATAGATACGCAGTATTTT
TRBV21-1	NA	TRBJ2-1	NA	CASSTDTEQFF	TGTGCCAGCAGCACCGACACTGAGCAGTTCTTC
TRBV6-5	NA	TRBJ1-2	NA	CASSQGPNYGYTF	TGTGCCAGCAGCCAGGGGCCTAACTATGGCTACACCTTC
TRBV7-9	NA	TRBJ2-1	few	CASSFVSLPPYNEQFF	TGTGCCAGCAGCTTTGTCAGTCTCCCCCCCTACAATGAGCAGTTCTTC
TRBV5-4	NA	TRBJ2-5	NA	CASSLKPDQETQYF	TGTGCCAGCAGCTTGAAACCAGATCAAGAGACCCAGTACTTC
TRBV7-3	TRBD1	TRBJ2-1	NA	CASSSWTGNEQFF	TGTGCCAGCAGCTCATGGACAGGCAATGAGCAGTTCTTC
TRBV25-1	NA	TRBJ1-1	NA	CATPQREGAEAFF	TGTGCCACCCCCCAAAGGGAGGGGGCTGAAGCTTTCTTT
TRBV9	TRBD2	TRBJ2-1	NA	CASSAGTSGGHYNEQFF	TGTGCCAGCAGCGCCGGGACTAGCGGGGGCCACTACAATGAGCAGTTCTTC
TRBV2	TRBD1	TRBJ2-5	NA	CASSEYGQGLETQYF	TGTGCCAGCAGTGAATATGGACAGGGGTTGGAGACCCAGTACTTC
TRBV3-1/TRBV3-2	NA	TRBJ1-6	NA	CASSQIDLALHF	TGTGCCAGCAGCCAAATAGATCTGGCCCTCCACTTT
TRBV5-1	NA	TRBJ2-3	few	CASSSGLSQGTDTQYF	TGCGCCAGCAGCTCAGGCTTATCACAGGGCACAGATACGCAGTATTTT
TRBV4-1	NA	TRBJ1-1	few	CASSPSRDTEAFF	TGCGCCAGCAGCCCTTCCAGGGACACTGAAGCTTTCTTT
TRBV4-1	TRBD2	TRBJ2-3	once	CASSQTTSGGTDTQYF	TGCGCCAGCAGCCAAACGACTAGCGGGGGGACAGATACGCAGTATTTT
TRBV7-2	TRBD1	TRBJ1-5	NA	CASSFAGGNNQPQHF	TGTGCCAGCAGCTTCGCAGGGGGGAACAATCAGCCCCAGCATTTT
TRBV9	TRBD2	TRBJ2-1	NA	CASSGSHGTSGRNEQFF	TGTGCCAGCAGCGGATCACACGGGACTAGCGGGAGGAATGAGCAGTTCTTC
TRBV11-2	TRBD2	TRBJ2-1	once	CASSFSRGGGNEQFF	TGTGCCAGCAGCTTTTCCCGGGGGGGAGGGAATGAGCAGTTCTTC
TRBV19	TRBD2	TRBJ2-3	NA	CASSIRTSGGPPDTQYF	TGTGCCAGTAGTATACGGACTAGCGGGGGCCCCCCGGATACGCAGTATTTT
TRBV7-9	NA	TRBJ1-5	NA	CASSPDSPNQPQHF	TGTGCCAGCAGCCCCGACTCACCCAATCAGCCCCAGCATTTT
TRBV7-3	NA	TRBJ2-7	NA	CASSFNGGGEGYEQYF	TGTGCCAGCAGTTTCAACGGAGGCGGAGAAGGCTACGAGCAGTACTTC
TRBV7-9	NA	TRBJ2-3	once	CASSLGSWTDGTDTQYF	TGTGCCAGCAGCTTAGGTAGTTGGACAGATGGCACAGATACGCAGTATTTT
TRBV13	NA	TRBJ1-2	NA	CASSPFTF	TGTGCCAGCAGCCCTTTTACCTTC
TRBV18	NA	TRBJ1-5	few	CASSPGDQPQHF	TGTGCCAGCTCACCAGGAGATCAGCCCCAGCATTTT
TRBV11-2	TRBD1	TRBJ1-5	NA	CASSLGMDRDYQPQHF	TGTGCCAGCAGCTTGGGTATGGACAGGGACTATCAGCCCCAGCATTTT
TRBV5-1	NA	TRBJ2-7	NA	CASSLPSVWSYEQYF	TGCGCCAGCAGCTTGCCTAGCGTGTGGTCCTACGAGCAGTACTTC
TRBV5-1	TRBD1	TRBJ1-2	NA	CASSEDPTGDYGYTF	TGCGCCAGCAGCGAGGACCCCACAGGGGACTATGGCTACACCTTC
TRBV15	NA	TRBJ2-3	NA	CATSRQPRQGGDTQYF	TGTGCCACCAGCAGACAGCCCAGGCAGGGGGGAGATACGCAGTATTTT
TRBV9	TRBD1	TRBJ2-7	NA	CASSGGQGVGRPYEQYF	TGTGCCAGCAGCGGCGGACAGGGGGTCGGCAGGCCCTACGAGCAGTACTTC
TRBV5-1	NA	TRBJ1-3	NA	CASSSRGGNTIYF	TGCGCCAGCAGCTCCCGGGGTGGAAACACCATATATTTT
TRBV6-5	TRBD1	TRBJ1-2	NA	CASITRQGDYGYTF	TGTGCCAGCATTACACGACAGGGGGACTATGGCTACACCTTC
TRBV30	TRBD1	TRBJ1-2	NA	CAWSHGTGEGYTF	TGTGCCTGGAGCCATGGGACAGGGGAAGGCTACACCTTC
TRBV7-3	TRBD1	TRBJ1-5	many	CASSLSPSGGQPQHF	TGTGCCAGCAGCTTAAGCCCGTCAGGGGGCCAGCCCCAGCATTTT
TRBV19	TRBD1	TRBJ2-3	NA	CASSADRGRTDTQYF	TGTGCCAGTAGTGCGGACAGGGGTCGGACAGATACGCAGTATTTT
TRBV27	TRBD2	TRBJ2-3	NA	CASSLRVLGGSTDTQYF	TGTGCCAGCAGTTTACGTGTTCTGGGGGGGAGCACAGATACGCAGTATTTT
TRBV2	TRBD1	TRBJ2-1	NA	CASSRDRGPYNEQFF	TGTGCCAGCAGTCGGGACAGGGGGCCCTACAATGAGCAGTTCTTC
TRBV3-1/TRBV3-2	NA	TRBJ2-7	NA	CASSAGLTYEQYF	TGTGCCAGCTCTGCAGGGCTTACCTACGAGCAGTACTTC
TRBV5-4	NA	TRBJ2-7	few	CASSLELRGASAEQYF	TGTGCCAGCAGCTTGGAGCTTCGGGGGGCTTCCGCCGAGCAGTACTTC
TRBV6-2/TRBV6-3	NA	TRBJ1-2	NA	CASSPLFGYTF	TGTGCCAGCAGTCCCCTCTTTGGCTACACCTTC